The 4 T cell receptor beta chains presented below share a single source sample, sequenced in a study of blood T cell repertoires in COVID-19. Data came from immunoSEQ multiplex PCR; TCRdb stores just in-frame clones and leaves some out. Here the sample spans more than 95,000 clones, roughly four fifths being singletons. Sequenced: peripheral blood. These receptors all stem from a man between 65 and 85 years old with active or convalescent COVID-19.

This chain joins TRBV29-1 and TRBJ2-2; TRBD2 matches at 12 bases. V lost 7 bases, J lost 6 bases, and 6 bases stayed unmatched. The CDR3 extends over 14 amino acids. Looked up from germline, CDR1 is SQVTM and CDR2 is ANQGSEA. CDR3: CSGAGLAGSGELFF. The DNA of the CDR3 is TGCAGCGGAGCGGGACTAGCGGGTTCCGGGGAGCTGTTTTTT.

V and J are TRBV12-3 or TRBV12-4 and TRBJ1-2; D possibly corresponds to TRBD1 (6 bases). The CDR3 totals 13 residues. Trimming cost V 3 bases and J 5 bases, with 10 bases left between them. The CDR3 DNA is TGTGCCAGCAGTTTCGGCAGGGGATATGGCTACACCTTC. It translates to CASSFGRGYGYTF.

The chain combines TRBV24-1 with TRBJ2-2, with 11 bases aligning to TRBD2. Per the germline V gene, CDR1 is KGHDR and CDR2 is SFDVKD. The CDR3 has 18 residues. Unmatched junction bases numbered 6, after V lost 0 bases and J lost 4 bases. This CDR3 is CATSDLTGTSGRTGELFF. The CDR3 DNA reads TGTGCCACCAGTGATTTGACCGGGACTAGCGGACGCACCGGGGAGCTGTTTTTT.

The chain uses TRBV19 and TRBJ2-2; 8 bases match TRBD2. This CDR3 has 15 amino acids. V gave up 1 base and J gave up 4 bases; unmatched junction bases: 2. CDR1 and CDR2 (germline): LNHDA, SQIVND (reference sequence). The CDR3 region is CASSIVLAVTGELFF. CDR3 DNA: TGTGCCAGTAGTATAGTACTAGCGGTCACCGGGGAGCTGTTTTTT.